The clone carrying this TCR beta chain was seen many times. These data belong to a study of T cells in Graves' hyperthyroidism and ophthalmopathy. Amplified TCR beta CDR3 regions derived from RNA transcripts. The primer set for the first-round RT-PCR of the TCR CDR3 was HTBI. Via MiXCR, TCRdb re-called the multiplex PCR reads, giving one row per CDR3 protein. The sample lists about 840,000 distinct CDR3 sequences; 38% were seen once. Trimming pared 6 bases from V and 7 bases from J, leaving 16 bases between. There are 12 residues in the CDR3. Germline CDR1 is SQVTM and CDR2 is ANQGSEA. The sample was blood. The sequence came from a man younger than 30 with Graves' hyperthyroidism. The chain joins TRBV29-1 to TRBJ2-7, with D perhaps matching TRBD1 or TRBD2 (5 bases each). The CDR3 reads CSVGDLPQEQYF. In nucleotides, the CDR3 is TGCAGCGTCGGGGACCTGCCCCAAGAGCAGTACTTC.